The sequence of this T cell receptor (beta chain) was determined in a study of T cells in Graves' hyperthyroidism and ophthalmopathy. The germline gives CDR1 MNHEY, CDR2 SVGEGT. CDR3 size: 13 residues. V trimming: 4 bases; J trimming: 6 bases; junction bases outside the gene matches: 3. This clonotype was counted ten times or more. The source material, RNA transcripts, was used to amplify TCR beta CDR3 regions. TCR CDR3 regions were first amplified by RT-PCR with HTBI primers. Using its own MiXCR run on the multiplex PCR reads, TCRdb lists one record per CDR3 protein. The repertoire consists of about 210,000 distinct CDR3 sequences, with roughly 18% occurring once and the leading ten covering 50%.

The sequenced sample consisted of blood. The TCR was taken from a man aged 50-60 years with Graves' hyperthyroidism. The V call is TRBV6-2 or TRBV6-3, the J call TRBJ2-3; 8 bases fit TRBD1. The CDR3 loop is CASSFRQGDTQYF. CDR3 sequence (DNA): TGTGCCAGCAGTTTCAGACAGGGGGATACGCAGTATTTT.